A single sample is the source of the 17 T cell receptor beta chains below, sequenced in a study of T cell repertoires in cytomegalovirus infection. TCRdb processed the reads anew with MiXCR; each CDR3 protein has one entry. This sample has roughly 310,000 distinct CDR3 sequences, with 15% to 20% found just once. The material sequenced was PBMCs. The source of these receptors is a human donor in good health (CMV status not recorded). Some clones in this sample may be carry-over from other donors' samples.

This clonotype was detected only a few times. CDR3 protein: CSALLTGSGNTIYF. As DNA, the CDR3 is TGCAGTGCTCTATTAACAGGGTCTGGAAACACCATATATTTT. V usage is TRBV20-1 and J usage is TRBJ1-3; D may be TRBD1 (6 bases). V shed 5 bases and J shed 1 base, with 12 bases lying between them. This CDR3 has 14 residues. Germline V gene sequence: CDR1 DFQATT, CDR2 SNEGSKA (reference sequence).

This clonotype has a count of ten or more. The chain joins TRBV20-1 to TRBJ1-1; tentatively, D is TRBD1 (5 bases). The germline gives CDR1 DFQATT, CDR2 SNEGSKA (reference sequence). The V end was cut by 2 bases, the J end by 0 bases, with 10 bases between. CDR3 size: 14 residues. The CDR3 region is CSARYTGMNTEAFF. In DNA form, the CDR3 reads TGCAGTGCTAGATATACAGGAATGAACACTGAAGCTTTCTTT.

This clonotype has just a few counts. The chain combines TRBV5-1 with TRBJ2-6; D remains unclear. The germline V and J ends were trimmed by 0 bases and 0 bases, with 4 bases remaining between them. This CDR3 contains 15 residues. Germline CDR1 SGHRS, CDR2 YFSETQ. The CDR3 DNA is TGCGCCAGCAGCTTGGCCCACTCTGGGGCCAACGTCCTGACTTTC. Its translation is CASSLAHSGANVLTF.

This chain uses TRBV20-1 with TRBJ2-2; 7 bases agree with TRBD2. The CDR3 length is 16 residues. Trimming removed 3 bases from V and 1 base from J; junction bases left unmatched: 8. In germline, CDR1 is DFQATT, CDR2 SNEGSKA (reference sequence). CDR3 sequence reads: CSASGGSLKNTGELFF. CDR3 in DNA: TGCAGTGCTAGCGGGGGGAGTCTGAAGAACACCGGGGAGCTGTTTTTT.

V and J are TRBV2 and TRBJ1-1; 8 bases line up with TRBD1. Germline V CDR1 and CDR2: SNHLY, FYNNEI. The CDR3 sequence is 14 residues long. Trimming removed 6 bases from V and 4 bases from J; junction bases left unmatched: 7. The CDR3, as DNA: TGTGCCAGCAGCGGACAGGGAGAAGGCACTGAAGCTTTCTTT. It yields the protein CASSGQGEGTEAFF.

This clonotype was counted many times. CDR3 sequence reads: CASSLLAGFGDTQYF. DNA of the CDR3: TGTGCCAGCAGTTTACTAGCGGGGTTTGGAGATACGCAGTATTTT. This sequence joins TRBV27 and TRBJ2-3; the match to TRBD2 covers 9 bases. This CDR3 is built from 15 residues. The trim removed 2 bases at V and 5 bases at J, leaving 5 bases unmatched. From germline, CDR1 is MNHEY and CDR2 SMNVEV (reference sequence).

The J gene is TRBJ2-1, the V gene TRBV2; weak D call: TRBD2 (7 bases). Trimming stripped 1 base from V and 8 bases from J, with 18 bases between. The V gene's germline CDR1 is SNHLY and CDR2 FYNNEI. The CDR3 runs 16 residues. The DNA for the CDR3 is TGTGCCAGCAGTGAAGGGGGGGGGGGCAAGGGAGATGAGCAGTTCTTC. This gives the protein CASSEGGGGKGDEQFF.

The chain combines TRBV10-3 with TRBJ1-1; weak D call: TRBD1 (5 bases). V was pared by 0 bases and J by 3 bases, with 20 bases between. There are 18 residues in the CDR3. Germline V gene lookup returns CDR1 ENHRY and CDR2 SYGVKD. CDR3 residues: CAISESGGKLVGDTEAFF. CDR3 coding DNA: TGTGCCATCAGTGAGTCGGGGGGGAAACTGGTCGGGGACACTGAAGCTTTCTTT.

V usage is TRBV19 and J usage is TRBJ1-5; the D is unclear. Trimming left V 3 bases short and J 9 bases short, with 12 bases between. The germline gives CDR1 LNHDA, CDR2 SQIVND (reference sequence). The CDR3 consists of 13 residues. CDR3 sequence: CASSIKSEGPQHF. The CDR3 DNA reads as TGTGCCAGTAGTATTAAGTCCGAGGGGCCCCAGCATTTT.

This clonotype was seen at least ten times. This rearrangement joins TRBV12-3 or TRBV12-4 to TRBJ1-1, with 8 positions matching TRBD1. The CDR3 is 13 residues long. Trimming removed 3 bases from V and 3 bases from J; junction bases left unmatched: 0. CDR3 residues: CASSLTGDTEAFF. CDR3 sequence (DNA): TGTGCCAGCAGTTTGACAGGGGACACTGAAGCTTTCTTT.

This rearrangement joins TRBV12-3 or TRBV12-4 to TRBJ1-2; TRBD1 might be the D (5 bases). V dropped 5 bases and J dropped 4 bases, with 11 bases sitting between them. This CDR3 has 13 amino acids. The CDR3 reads CASSIGTVYGYTF. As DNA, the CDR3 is TGTGCCAGCAGTATAGGGACCGTCTATGGCTACACCTTC.

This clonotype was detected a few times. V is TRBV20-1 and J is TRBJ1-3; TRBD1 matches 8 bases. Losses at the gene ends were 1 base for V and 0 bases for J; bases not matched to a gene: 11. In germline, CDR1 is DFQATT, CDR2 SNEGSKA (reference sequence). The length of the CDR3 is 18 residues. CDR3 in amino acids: CSARGTGPRYGSGNTIYF. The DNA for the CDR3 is TGCAGTGCTAGAGGGACAGGGCCTCGGTATGGCTCTGGAAACACCATATATTTT.

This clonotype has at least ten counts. This CDR3 reads CASSHGGAEILTDTQYF. The CDR3 DNA follows: TGTGCCAGCAGCCACGGGGGGGCTGAAATTCTCACAGATACGCAGTATTTT. V gene TRBV11-2 combines with J gene TRBJ2-3, with 8 positions matching TRBD2. The CDR3 length is 17 residues. After removal of 5 bases from V and 2 bases from J, the junction contained 12 bases not matched to a gene. In germline, CDR1 is SGHAT, CDR2 FQNNGV.

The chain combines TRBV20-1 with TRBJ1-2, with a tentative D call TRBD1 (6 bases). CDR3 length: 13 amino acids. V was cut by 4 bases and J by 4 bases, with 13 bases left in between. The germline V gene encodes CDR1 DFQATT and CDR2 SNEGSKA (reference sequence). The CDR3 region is CSATPTGIYGYTF. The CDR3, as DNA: TGCAGTGCTACTCCGACAGGCATCTATGGCTACACCTTC.

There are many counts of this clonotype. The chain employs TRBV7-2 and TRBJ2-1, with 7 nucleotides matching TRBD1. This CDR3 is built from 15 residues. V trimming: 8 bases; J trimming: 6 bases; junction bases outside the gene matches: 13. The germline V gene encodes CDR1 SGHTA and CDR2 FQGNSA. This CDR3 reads CASGTEPGYSNEQFF. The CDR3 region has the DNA TGTGCCAGCGGGACAGAGCCGGGTTACAGCAATGAGCAGTTCTTC.

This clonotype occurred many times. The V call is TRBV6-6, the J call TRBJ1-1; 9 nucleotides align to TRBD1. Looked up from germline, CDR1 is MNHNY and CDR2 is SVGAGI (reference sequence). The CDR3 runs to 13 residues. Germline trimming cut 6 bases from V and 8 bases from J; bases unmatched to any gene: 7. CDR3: CASSHRGQGEAFF. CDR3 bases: TGTGCCAGCAGCCACAGGGGGCAAGGAGAAGCTTTCTTT.

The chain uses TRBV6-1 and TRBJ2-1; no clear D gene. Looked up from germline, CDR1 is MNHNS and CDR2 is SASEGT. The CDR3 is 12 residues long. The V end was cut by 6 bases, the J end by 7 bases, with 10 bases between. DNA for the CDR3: TGTGCCAGCAGAAATGCAGCAAATGAGCAGTTCTTC. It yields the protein CASRNAANEQFF.